Listed here is a single TCR beta chain. The table came from immunoSEQ multiplex PCR; TCRdb's copy has only in-frame clones and leaves some out. The table records 35,000 to 50,000 clones, around 87% of them present only once. Trimming removed 7 bases from V and 6 bases from J, with 21 bases in between. This CDR3 has 15 residues. CDR1 is LNHDA, CDR2 SQIVND, per germline (reference sequence). These data are taken from a study of control samples from healthy donors and cancer patients. The clonotype was recovered from a woman between 55 and 75 years old with lung cancer. Sequenced: PBMCs. The chain couples TRBV19 to TRBJ1-1; D perhaps matches TRBD1 (5 bases). CDR3 in amino acids: CASTMEWGAGSEAFF. The CDR3 nucleotides are TGTGCCAGTACCATGGAATGGGGCGCGGGCTCTGAAGCTTTCTTT. Looking up the rest from reference TRBV19 and TRBJ1-1 gives the full variable domain: DGGITQSPKYLFRKEGQNVTLSCEQNLNHDAMYWYRQDPGQGLRLIYYSQIVNDFQKGDIAEGYSVSREKKESFPLTVTSAQKNPTAFYLCASTMEWGAGSEAFFGQGTRLTVV.